Listed below are T cell receptor beta chains from one sample, sequenced in a study of cytotoxic CD8 clonotypes in ibrutinib-treated CLL. The protocol was immunoSEQ multiplex PCR, while the TCRdb copy is restricted to in-frame clones and leaves out a portion. The profile shows more than 15,000 clones, about two thirds of them singletons. Here the sequenced sample was PBMCs, taken before ibrutinib treatment. All receptors come from a human donor with chronic lymphocytic leukemia. The CDR3 runs from the conserved cysteine through the conserved F or W.

TRBV5-4,CASSSRLGEIGELFF
TRBV10-1,CASSVKGATNEKLFF
TRBV6-1,CASSGTGVYATNEKLFF
TRBV7-2,CASSSTPGTHNTEAFF
TRBV4-3,CASSQVSGGPGELFF
TRBV5-1,CASSLGTVVSYEQYF
TRBV5-1,CASSNGRAASGANVLTF
TRBV7-3,CASSPRQGFAGNEQFF
TRBV6-6,CASSREDRAAYGYTF
TRBV2,CASSEASAGIDTQYF
TRBV28,CASSFVPAGTSYEQYF
TRBV14,CASSQEWDGGLKDTQYF
TRBV7-2,CASSTTGASETQYF
TRBV7-9,CASSKPQGFDSPLHF
TRBV30,CAWSDGTGRFEKLFF
TRBV11-3,CASSLVGQVSGANVLTF
TRBV7-3,CASRGEGDTQYF
TRBV7-3,CASSSTGGSTEAFF
TRBV7-9,CASSLGRDNEAFF
TRBV7-2,CASSLEVAQPQHF
TRBV6-5,CASSYRPGQINSPLHF
TRBV10-3,CAISPPSGGRYNEQFF
TRBV5-1,CASSWGTGSTNEKLFF
TRBV5-1,CASSYGAGLDTKNTGELFF
TRBV5-6,CASSLVGGDTIYF
TRBV12-5,CASSDPGLGIPEAFF
TRBV28,CASSSLEGQTYNEQFF
TRBV18,CASSQSVSSGGAVTDTQYF
TRBV30,CAWSREERYNSPLHF
TRBV2,CASRRDTGANYGYTF
TRBV5-1,CASSLLAGDLQETQYF
TRBV5-1,CASSLQVGQPQHF
TRBV11-3,CASSSIPDRGYGANVLTF
TRBV5-8,CASSLNPGTSRGDTQYF
TRBV2,CASSPGTGGPDTQYF
TRBV30,CAWSVRLYETQYF
TRBV5-5,CASRPGLAGIYEQYF
TRBV7-8,CASLLAGAGETQYF
TRBV14,CASSRGTEAFF
TRBV11-1,CASSFNRGAESEQFF
TRBV30,CAWSVKQAYEQYF
TRBV15,CATSYGQGMGEQYF
TRBV7-2,CASSLNPGLMNTEAFF
TRBV28,CASSLSRREQYF
TRBV2,CASSHRLAGGRETQYF
TRBV10-3,CAISDGGHEQYF
TRBV5-4,CASSLGDRANTEAFF
TRBV6-5,CASSYGGSNTEAFF
TRBV21-1,CASSKIPRGGPRAETQYF
TRBV6-4,CARRTKIIMNTEAFF
TRBV5-5,CASSFPNSPLHF
TRBV19,CASSIPGLAQSGELFF
TRBV2,CASRFGVNTGELFF